A selection of T cell receptor beta chains follows, all from one sample in a study of identical twins. MiXCR was run by TCRdb on the 5' RACE reads, yielding one entry per CDR3 protein. Here the sample spans 470,000 or so distinct CDR3 sequences, 24% being singletons. A further study also used this sample, focusing on T cells expressing NK-cell markers.

Material: CD4+ T cells sorted from blood. Receptors originate from a woman in her late teens or twenties in good health. CDR3s include the opening cysteine and the closing phenylalanine or tryptophan. The D gene is left open where the match is weak. Clone size is not always given. Where it is, it says once, few, many or a class for expanded clones.

V: TRBV12-5
size: -
length: 14
J: TRBJ1-1
D: TRBD1
DNA: TGTGCTAGTGGCCATGGGACAGCGAAGACTGAAGCTTTCTTT
CDR3: CASGHGTAKTEAFF

V: TRBV20-1
size: -
length: 14
J: TRBJ2-6
D: -
DNA: TGCAGTGCCAGGAGGGGGCCTGGGGCCAACGTCCTGACTTTC
CDR3: CSARRGPGANVLTF

V: TRBV18
size: -
length: 16
J: TRBJ1-1
D: TRBD1
DNA: TGTGCCAGCTCACCCCCGGGACAGGGGGCCGACACTGAAGCTTTCTTT
CDR3: CASSPPGQGADTEAFF

V: TRBV5-1
size: -
length: 16
J: TRBJ2-2
D: TRBD2
DNA: TGCGCCAGCAGCTTGGAAGCGGGAACCTCGAGCGGGGAGCTGTTTTTT
CDR3: CASSLEAGTSSGELFF

V: TRBV12-3/TRBV12-4
size: many
length: 14
J: TRBJ2-1
D: -
DNA: TGTGCCAGCAGTTCCTCCCGGGGCCACAATGAGCAGTTCTTC
CDR3: CASSSSRGHNEQFF

V: TRBV7-8
size: -
length: 15
J: TRBJ2-5
D: TRBD2
DNA: TGTGCCATGGGCCCGGGACTACCCAGCCAAGAATCCCAGTACTTC
CDR3: CAMGPGLPSQESQYF

V: TRBV12-3/TRBV12-4
size: once
length: 15
J: TRBJ1-1
D: -
DNA: TGTGCCAGCAGTTCGGTAGCGTTCATGAACACTGAAGCTTTCTTT
CDR3: CASSSVAFMNTEAFF

V: TRBV9
size: few
length: 14
J: TRBJ1-1
D: TRBD1
DNA: TGTGCCAGCAGCGTCGACAGGGAGGGGCCTGAAGCTTTCTTT
CDR3: CASSVDREGPEAFF

V: TRBV5-5
size: -
length: 13
J: TRBJ2-7
D: TRBD1
DNA: TGTGCCAGCAGCTGGCGACAGGGGTACGAGCAGTACTTC
CDR3: CASSWRQGYEQYF

V: TRBV12-3/TRBV12-4
size: -
length: 13
J: TRBJ2-7
D: -
DNA: TGTGCCAGCAGTTTCGGAGAGACCTGCGAGCAGTACTTC
CDR3: CASSFGETCEQYF

V: TRBV29-1
size: -
length: 13
J: TRBJ1-2
D: TRBD1
DNA: TGCAGCGTTGTCCAGGGGGCGAGCTATGGCTACACCTTC
CDR3: CSVVQGASYGYTF

V: TRBV29-1
size: few
length: 17
J: TRBJ2-2
D: -
DNA: TGCAGCGTTGAAAAGGAGGGGGGAATCAGGAACACCGGGGAGCTGTTTTTT
CDR3: CSVEKEGGIRNTGELFF

V: TRBV4-2
size: -
length: 14
J: TRBJ2-7
D: -
DNA: TGTGCCAGCAGCCAAGAAGGAGGAAGGGACGAGCAGTACTTC
CDR3: CASSQEGGRDEQYF

V: TRBV19
size: -
length: 14
J: TRBJ2-2
D: -
DNA: TGTGCCAGTAGATCCCGACTGAACACCGGGGAGCTGTTTTTT
CDR3: CASRSRLNTGELFF

V: TRBV11-2
size: -
length: 15
J: TRBJ2-4
D: -
DNA: TGTGCCAGCAGCCCCTCCGGGGTAGCCAAAAACATTCAGTACTTC
CDR3: CASSPSGVAKNIQYF

V: TRBV6-2/TRBV6-3
size: -
length: 14
J: TRBJ1-6
D: TRBD1
DNA: TGTGCCAGCAGTCGACAGGGATCAGTTTCACCCCTCCACTTT
CDR3: CASSRQGSVSPLHF

V: TRBV5-6
size: -
length: 12
J: TRBJ2-7
D: -
DNA: TGTGCCAGCAGCTTGGGACTGGGCGAGCAGTACTTC
CDR3: CASSLGLGEQYF

V: TRBV29-1
size: -
length: 13
J: TRBJ1-1
D: TRBD1
DNA: TGCAGCGTCCGGACAGGAGAGAACACTGAAGCTTTCTTT
CDR3: CSVRTGENTEAFF

V: TRBV19
size: -
length: 14
J: TRBJ2-7
D: -
DNA: TGTGCCAGTAGTGGGACGGTAGCTCCCTACGAGCAGTACTTC
CDR3: CASSGTVAPYEQYF

V: TRBV20-1
size: few
length: 11
J: TRBJ2-1
D: -
DNA: TGCAGTGCTAGCGTACCCGATGAGCAGTTCTTC
CDR3: CSASVPDEQFF

V: TRBV6-2/TRBV6-3
size: -
length: 15
J: TRBJ2-2
D: -
DNA: TGTGCCAGCACTCATCAGGACACCGGTACCGGGGAGCTGTTTTTT
CDR3: CASTHQDTGTGELFF

V: TRBV29-1
size: few
length: 13
J: TRBJ2-5
D: -
DNA: TGCAGCGGAGCGAGAGACCCGAAAGAGACCCAGTACTTC
CDR3: CSGARDPKETQYF

V: TRBV30
size: -
length: 13
J: TRBJ2-5
D: -
DNA: TGTGCCTGGAGTAGAAACAGCCAAGAGACCCAGTACTTC
CDR3: CAWSRNSQETQYF